The clone carrying this TCR beta chain was counted a few times. The CDR3 is 13 amino acids. Trimming shortened V by 4 bases and J by 8 bases, and 14 bases separated the two germline ends. Germline CDR1 and CDR2: SNHLY and FYNNEI. These data are taken from a study of blood T cell repertoires in COVID-19. Overall study: COVID-19 samples, acute and convalescent, were from the United States, Italy and Spain.

Authors' methods: Using reference gene primer amplification, nucleated cell counts were estimated. Produced via immunoSEQ multiplex PCR; TCRdb's table is partial and in-frame only. That table is the source of V, J and clone size, and D and trimming were worked out from the DNA. The table records roughly 170,000 clones, 75% to 80% of them present only once. Sequencing was carried out using peripheral blood. This TCR derives from an older woman with acute or convalescent COVID-19. The chain has TRBV2 and TRBJ1-2, with D hard to call. The CDR3 sequence is CASSVTRAGGYTF. The CDR3 DNA is TGTGCCAGCAGTGTGACACGAGCGGGCGGCTACACCTTC.